The 24 T cell receptor beta chains reported below all come from one sample, sequenced in a study of shared clonotypes between healthy human individuals. TCRdb's table, derived via immunoSEQ multiplex PCR, lists solely in-frame clones and lacks some. The data show about 800,000 clones, around 96% seen once. Positively selected for CCR7, the CD45RO-negative cells used as naive CD8 cells excluded terminally differentiated effector memory CD45RA+ cells. Sample: naive CD8+ T cells sorted from blood. The receptors originated from a man aged 25 to 45 in good health.

The DNA of the CDR3 is TGTGCCAGCAGTGGCGGGACTATCTACACCGGGGAGCTGTTTTTT. Protein: CASSGGTIYTGELFF. This chain joins TRBV2 and TRBJ2-2; the match to TRBD2 covers 7 bases. The CDR3 totals 15 residues. CDR1 is SNHLY and CDR2 is FYNNEI in the germline V gene. Trimming cost V 4 bases and J 3 bases; bases outside gene matches: 5.

The chain joins TRBV27 to TRBJ2-7; no firm D call. The CDR3 is 15 amino acids. Trimming cost V 2 bases and J 2 bases, with 13 bases left between them. Germline CDR1 MNHEY, CDR2 SMNVEV (reference sequence). CDR3 sequence reads: CASSLRWDQAYEQYF. CDR3 in DNA: TGTGCCAGCAGTTTACGGTGGGATCAAGCCTACGAGCAGTACTTC.

The rearrangement uses TRBV27 and TRBJ1-5; 9 nucleotides match TRBD1. The CDR3 sequence is 14 residues long. CDR1 is MNHEY and CDR2 is SMNVEV in the germline V gene (reference sequence). J was trimmed by 6 bases and V by 5 bases; bases with no gene match: 5. CDR3 DNA: TGTGCCAGCAGTCTACAGGGGGCGACTCAGCCCCAGCATTTT. Encoded protein: CASSLQGATQPQHF.

The V call is TRBV27, the J call TRBJ2-1; the match to TRBD1 covers 9 bases. The CDR3 consists of 14 residues. Germline V lookup: CDR1 MNHEY, CDR2 SMNVEV (reference sequence). J lost 4 bases, V lost 7 bases, and 5 bases had no gene match. The DNA of the CDR3 is TGTGCCAGCACCCCGGGACAGGGTTACAATGAGCAGTTCTTC. This translates into CASTPGQGYNEQFF.

This sequence joins TRBV7-8 and TRBJ1-1, with D unclear. The CDR3 runs 13 residues. Trimming pared 1 base from V and 8 bases from J, leaving 11 bases between. Germline V gene sequence: CDR1 SGHVS, CDR2 FQNEAQ. The CDR3 sequence: CASSLVGGREAFF. CDR3 bases: TGTGCCAGCAGCTTAGTCGGCGGCAGAGAAGCTTTCTTT. The full variable domain, rest sourced from reference TRBV7-8 and TRBJ1-1, is GAGVSQSPRYKVAKRGQDVALRCDPISGHVSLFWYQQALGQGPEFLTYFQNEAQLDKSGLPSDRFFAERPEGSVSTLKIQRTQQEDSAVYLCASSLVGGREAFFGQGTRLTVV.

The chain is built from TRBV7-2 and TRBJ2-1; no definite D call. V was clipped by 5 bases and J by 0 bases, with 11 bases between them. Per germline, CDR1 SGHTA and CDR2 FQGNSA. The CDR3 has 15 residues. The CDR3 DNA is TGTGCCAGCAGCCCCCTCCCGCGCTCCTACAATGAGCAGTTCTTC. Its protein product is CASSPLPRSYNEQFF.

V usage is TRBV9 and J usage is TRBJ2-3; D is perhaps TRBD1 or TRBD2 (5 bases each). V was pared by 1 base and J by 2 bases, with 14 bases between. This CDR3 spans 16 amino acids. CDR1 and CDR2 from the germline V gene are SGDLS and YYNGEE. CDR3 protein: CASSVRGVGYTDTQYF. CDR3 DNA: TGTGCCAGCAGCGTACGAGGGGTAGGGTACACAGATACGCAGTATTTT. The full variable domain, rest sourced from reference TRBV9 and TRBJ2-3, is DSGVTQTPKHLITATGQRVTLRCSPRSGDLSVYWYQQSLDQGLQFLIQYYNGEERAKGNILERFSAQQFPDLHSELNLSSLELGDSALYFCASSVRGVGYTDTQYFGPGTRLTVL.

The chain carries TRBV11-2 and TRBJ2-7; 9 positions match TRBD2. The germline gives CDR1 SGHAT, CDR2 FQNNGV. J was trimmed by 2 bases and V by 3 bases; bases with no gene match: 8. The CDR3 runs 16 residues. Here the CDR3 reads CASSFLAGVLAYEQYF. Here the CDR3 DNA reads TGTGCCAGCAGCTTTTTAGCGGGAGTACTAGCCTACGAGCAGTACTTC. Full variable domain (rest looked up from reference TRBV11-2 and TRBJ2-7): EAGVAQSPRYKIIEKRQSVAFWCNPISGHATLYWYQQILGQGPKLLIQFQNNGVVDDSQLPKDRFSAERLKGVDSTLKIQPAKLEDSAVYLCASSFLAGVLAYEQYFGPGTRLTVT.

V usage is TRBV27 and J usage is TRBJ1-5; D is possibly TRBD1 (5 bases). CDR1 MNHEY and CDR2 SMNVEV come from the germline V gene (reference sequence). Trimming stripped 2 bases from V and 5 bases from J, with 10 bases between. There are 14 residues in the CDR3. CDR3 in DNA: TGTGCCAGCAGTTTAGGGGGGGGGTATCAGCCCCAGCATTTT. Translation: CASSLGGGYQPQHF.

The chain has TRBV2 and TRBJ2-1, with 8 positions matching TRBD1. Germline lookup yields CDR1 SNHLY and CDR2 FYNNEI. CDR3 length equals 15 residues. Losses at the gene ends were 4 bases for V and 4 bases for J; bases not matched to a gene: 6. CDR3 bases: TGTGCCAGCAGTGCACCACAGGGGGGTTACAATGAGCAGTTCTTC. Its protein is CASSAPQGGYNEQFF.

J is TRBJ2-7 and V is TRBV19; no definite D call. Trimming left V 4 bases short and J 0 bases short, with 16 bases between. The CDR3 spans 16 residues. Per the germline V gene, CDR1 is LNHDA and CDR2 is SQIVND (reference sequence). The CDR3 bases are TGTGCCAGTAGTACACCAGGCCACGCCGACTCCTACGAGCAGTACTTC. Its protein product is CASSTPGHADSYEQYF.

Note on this clone: The sample holds other DNA sequences that translate to the same CDR3. The genes are TRBV29-1 and TRBJ2-7; 10 bases line up with TRBD1. The trim removed 7 bases at V and 2 bases at J, leaving 2 bases unmatched. CDR3 length: 12 amino acids. Germline lookup yields CDR1 SQVTM and CDR2 ANQGSEA. CDR3 bases: TGCAGCGCTGGACAGGGGGCCTACGAGCAGTACTTC. It codes for CSAGQGAYEQYF.

The chain carries TRBV5-1 and TRBJ2-2, with D uncertain. Per the germline V gene, CDR1 is SGHRS and CDR2 is YFSETQ. The V and J ends lost 0 bases and 1 base respectively, with 7 bases between them. The CDR3 loop spans 15 amino acids. CDR3 nucleotides: TGCGCCAGCAGCTTGGAAAACGTGAACACCGGGGAGCTGTTTTTT. Translation gives CASSLENVNTGELFF.

The rearrangement links TRBV7-9 to TRBJ2-5; D is ambiguous. Per the germline V gene, CDR1 is SEHNR and CDR2 is FQNEAQ (reference sequence). The CDR3 is 14 residues long. V was shortened by 1 base and J by 4 bases, with 10 bases between the two germline ends. The CDR3 here is CASSLVAVVETQYF. CDR3 bases: TGTGCCAGCAGCTTAGTGGCGGTGGTAGAGACCCAGTACTTC.

The chain couples TRBV19 to TRBJ2-1; D gene unclear. The CDR3 contains 13 residues. Looked up from germline, CDR1 is LNHDA and CDR2 is SQIVND (reference sequence). The V end was cut by 3 bases, the J end by 6 bases, with 9 bases between. CDR3 sequence (DNA): TGTGCCAGTAGTATGGCCCCAGGCAATGAGCAGTTCTTC. Amino acids: CASSMAPGNEQFF.

The V gene is TRBV6-5, the J gene TRBJ2-2; the D call may be TRBD1 or TRBD2 (5 bases each). The germline gives CDR1 MNHEY, CDR2 SVGAGI. CDR3 length: 12 residues. With 6 bases removed from V and 8 bases from J, the gap between germline ends came to 10 bases. The CDR3, as DNA: TGTGCCAGCAGGGGACCTTGGGGGGAGCTGTTTTTT. This codes for CASRGPWGELFF.

This clone was detected once. The chain links TRBV30 to TRBJ2-1; D gene ambiguous. The length of the CDR3 is 15 residues. Germline assignment: CDR1 GTSNPN and CDR2 SVGIG (reference sequence). Trimming stripped 3 bases from V and 2 bases from J, with 14 bases between. The CDR3 sequence: CAWRSPRNPYNEQFF. DNA of the CDR3: TGTGCCTGGAGATCCCCCAGGAACCCCTACAATGAGCAGTTCTTC.

The rearrangement links TRBV4-1 to TRBJ2-1; D uncertain. CDR1 is MGHRA and CDR2 is YSYEKL in the germline V gene. Trimming took off 4 bases at V and 0 bases at J, with 16 bases between the two ends. CDR3 length: 17 amino acids. CDR3 region: CASSPRVGDSSYNEQFF. The CDR3 DNA reads as TGCGCCAGCAGCCCCCGTGTGGGCGACTCCTCCTACAATGAGCAGTTCTTC.

This clone was seen a few times. This chain uses TRBV6-1 with TRBJ1-5; TRBD1 matches at 9 bases. CDR1 and CDR2 from the germline V gene are MNHNS and SASEGT. Unmatched junction bases numbered 9, after V lost 7 bases and J lost 2 bases. This CDR3 spans 16 amino acids. The CDR3 DNA sequence: TGTGCCAGCACTGATTCAACAGGGGGCGGCAATCAGCCCCAGCATTTT. This translates into CASTDSTGGGNQPQHF.

This chain connects TRBV20-1 to TRBJ1-1; D unresolved. The CDR3 sequence is 11 residues long. Germline V gene data show CDR1 as DFQATT and CDR2 as SNEGSKA (reference sequence). Between the trimmed V and J ends, which lost 6 bases and 1 base, there was a span of 6 bases. DNA for the CDR3: TGCAGTGCATGGGAGAACACTGAAGCTTTCTTT. The encoded protein is CSAWENTEAFF.

The V call is TRBV7-6, the J call TRBJ2-6, with D unresolved. The germline V gene encodes CDR1 SGHVS and CDR2 FNYEAQ. This CDR3 is built from 18 residues. The ends were cut back, 5 bases at V and 0 bases at J, with 17 bases in the middle. The DNA for the CDR3 is TGTGCCAGCAGCCCCTGGGCACAAGCTAACTCTGGGGCCAACGTCCTGACTTTC. Translated: CASSPWAQANSGANVLTF. Based on the CDR3 plus reference TRBV7-6 and TRBJ2-6, the full variable domain is GAGVSQSPRYKVTKRGQDVALRCDPISGHVSLYWYRQALGQGPEFLTYFNYEAQQDKSGLPNDRFSAERPEGSISTLTIQRTEQRDSAMYRCASSPWAQANSGANVLTFGAGSRLTVL.

The rearrangement joins TRBV7-9 to TRBJ2-7, with 8 nucleotides matching TRBD2. Germline V gives CDR1 SEHNR, CDR2 FQNEAQ (reference sequence). This CDR3 has 14 residues. Trimming cost V 3 bases and J 5 bases; bases outside gene matches: 6. CDR3 sequence (DNA): TGTGCCAGCAGCTTCGGGGGGGGTCCCCACGAGCAGTACTTC. Encoded protein: CASSFGGGPHEQYF.

V usage is TRBV10-2 and J usage is TRBJ1-1; no firm D call. V was trimmed by 4 bases and J by 1 base, leaving 7 bases between them. Looked up from germline, CDR1 is WSHSY and CDR2 is SAAADI. The CDR3 spans 13 residues. The CDR3 protein is CASSAHPNTEAFF. Written as DNA, the CDR3 is TGCGCCAGCAGTGCTCATCCGAACACTGAAGCTTTCTTT.

V gene TRBV7-8 combines with J gene TRBJ2-2; D unresolved. The CDR3 extends over 14 amino acids. Germline V gives CDR1 SGHVS, CDR2 FQNEAQ. V was pared by 5 bases and J by 4 bases, with 11 bases between. The chain's CDR3 is CASSIRTTTGELFF. The DNA of the CDR3 is TGTGCCAGCAGCATCAGGACCACCACCGGGGAGCTGTTTTTT.